A single sample gave rise to the 32 T cell receptor beta chains below, sequenced in a study of blood T cell repertoires in COVID-19. Sequencing was performed with immunoSEQ multiplex PCR; in TCRdb, only in-frame clones are kept and a portion is missing. Of 200,000 to 300,000 clones listed, around 89% are singletons. The sample comprised peripheral blood. The receptors shown here come from a man aged 55 to 70 who had recovered from COVID-19.

This clone showed up just once. The CDR3 is CASSLRTPEQFF. The DNA of the CDR3 is TGTGCCAGCAGCTTAAGGACACCCGAGCAGTTCTTC. The rearrangement joins TRBV7-3 to TRBJ2-1; TRBD1 might be the D (5 bases). The CDR3 is 12 residues long. V was cut by 1 base and J by 10 bases, with 8 bases left in between. CDR1 and CDR2 (germline): SGHTA, FQGTGA.

The rearrangement joins TRBV25-1 to TRBJ1-1, with no clear D. Per the germline V gene, CDR1 is MGHDK and CDR2 is SYGVNS. This CDR3 is built from 15 residues. Trimming stripped 7 bases from V and 0 bases from J, with 15 bases between. CDR3 region: CASMADFLMNTEAFF. CDR3 DNA: TGTGCCAGCATGGCTGACTTCCTGATGAACACTGAAGCTTTCTTT.

The CDR3 region has the DNA TGTGCCAGCAGCCAAGATAGTGCGGACTCTAAAGAGACCCAGTACTTC. Its protein is CASSQDSADSKETQYF. The rearrangement joins TRBV4-2 to TRBJ2-5; perhaps TRBD2 as D (5 bases). CDR1 and CDR2 from the germline V gene are LGHNA and YNFKEQ. The CDR3 consists of 16 residues. V shed 0 bases and J shed 3 bases, with 14 bases lying between them.

The rearrangement links TRBV4-2 to TRBJ1-5; 11 bases align to TRBD1. The V and J ends lost 3 bases and 2 bases, in that order; junction bases with no gene match: 6. The CDR3 consists of 17 residues. Germline lookup yields CDR1 LGHNA and CDR2 YNFKEQ. CDR3 sequence (DNA): TGTGCCAGCAGCCAGGGAGGGACAGGGGGAGGCAATCAGCCCCAGCATTTT. Its protein is CASSQGGTGGGNQPQHF.

The chain has TRBV9 and TRBJ1-3; 7 bases agree with TRBD1. Germline lookup yields CDR1 SGDLS and CDR2 YYNGEE. The V gene end was trimmed by 3 bases and the J gene end by 4 bases; junction bases not matched to a gene: 7. This CDR3 has 15 residues. As DNA, the CDR3 is TGTGCCAGCAGCGGAACAGGGGTGTGGGGAAACACCATATATTTT. The encoded protein is CASSGTGVWGNTIYF.

This rearrangement joins TRBV5-6 to TRBJ2-2; 7 bases map to TRBD2. The CDR3 consists of 15 residues. The germline V gene has CDR1 SGHDT and CDR2 YYEEEE. Trimming cost V 4 bases and J 1 base; bases outside gene matches: 4. The CDR3 region is CASSPGLGNTGELFF. The CDR3 DNA is TGTGCCAGCAGCCCCGGACTAGGGAACACCGGGGAGCTGTTTTTT.

This chain connects TRBV5-1 to TRBJ2-1; TRBD1 agrees at 7 bases. The junction had 5 bases not matched to a gene; V was cut back by 2 bases and J by 3 bases. Germline values: CDR1 SGHRS, CDR2 YFSETQ. The CDR3 has 15 amino acids. The CDR3 coding sequence is TGCGCCAGCAGCTTCGGAGACAGGGACTACAATGAGCAGTTCTTC. Its protein is CASSFGDRDYNEQFF.

The genes are TRBV9 and TRBJ2-5; 9 bases align to TRBD1. The CDR3 has 16 residues. With 0 bases clipped from V and 5 bases from J, the junction kept 8 bases outside the gene matches. Germline-derived CDR1 and CDR2 are SGDLS and YYNGEE. The DNA for the CDR3 is TGTGCCAGCAGCGTAGTTGACAGGGGGTCTTGGGAGACCCAGTACTTC. Its protein is CASSVVDRGSWETQYF.

V is TRBV18 and J is TRBJ2-5, with D hard to call. The CDR3 length is 11 residues. The germline CDR1 and CDR2 sequences are KGHSH and LQKENI. The V gene lost 3 bases and the J gene lost 6 bases, with 5 bases spanning the gap. CDR3 bases: TGTGCCAGCTCACCGAGTCAGACCCAGTACTTC. It yields the protein CASSPSQTQYF.

The chain uses TRBV7-2 and TRBJ2-2, with TRBD1 matching over 7 bases. The CDR3 covers 13 residues. Trimming cost V 7 bases and J 1 base; bases outside gene matches: 0. Germline CDR1 and CDR2: SGHTA and FQGNSA. DNA of the CDR3: TGTGCCAGCACAGGGGGGAACACCGGGGAGCTGTTTTTT. This encodes CASTGGNTGELFF. Combining the CDR3 with reference TRBV7-2 and TRBJ2-2 gives the whole variable domain GAGVSQSPSNKVTEKGKDVELRCDPISGHTALYWYRQSLGQGLEFLIYFQGNSAPDKSGLPSDRFSAERTGGSVSTLTIQRTQQEDSAVYLCASTGGNTGELFFGEGSRLTVL.

This clone appeared a single time. The chain couples TRBV11-2 to TRBJ1-1; TRBD1 matches 9 bases. CDR1 and CDR2 from the germline V gene are SGHAT and FQNNGV. Trimming cost V 4 bases and J 8 bases; bases outside gene matches: 11. CDR3 length: 15 amino acids. The CDR3: CASSSRDRVQAEAFF. CDR3 sequence (DNA): TGTGCCAGCAGCTCCCGGGACAGGGTACAAGCGGAAGCTTTCTTT.

The chain has TRBV5-6 and TRBJ2-1, with D possibly TRBD1 on 6 matching bases. V shed 6 bases and J shed 2 bases, with 21 bases lying between them. Germline CDR1 is SGHDT and CDR2 is YYEEEE. CDR3 length: 17 residues. CDR3 protein: CASNPSGAAWPYNEQFF. The CDR3 DNA reads as TGTGCCAGCAACCCTTCAGGGGCAGCCTGGCCCTACAATGAGCAGTTCTTC.

The chain links TRBV6-5 to TRBJ2-1; 10 nucleotides agree with TRBD2. Germline values: CDR1 MNHEY, CDR2 SVGAGI. J gave up 7 bases and V 4 bases, and 10 bases lay outside the gene matches. There are 16 residues in the CDR3. CDR3 bases: TGTGCCAGCAGTTCCTTTAGCGGGGGGACCCGGAATGAGCAGTTCTTC. As protein: CASSSFSGGTRNEQFF.

The V call is TRBV20-1, the J call TRBJ2-6; D unresolved. Trimming took 3 bases from V and 0 from J, leaving 9 bases between them. The CDR3 runs to 15 residues. CDR1 DFQATT and CDR2 SNEGSKA come from the germline V gene (reference sequence). Written as DNA, the CDR3 is TGCAGTGCTAGTGTCTCCAGCTCTGGGGCCAACGTCCTGACTTTC. It specifies CSASVSSSGANVLTF.

The chain uses TRBV5-1 and TRBJ2-7, with TRBD1 matching over 7 bases. The CDR3 spans 14 residues. Losses at the gene ends were 4 bases for V and 2 bases for J; bases not matched to a gene: 6. The germline CDR1 and CDR2 sequences are SGHRS and YFSETQ. The CDR3 nucleotides read TGCGCCAGCAGCATGGACAGGAGCACCTACGAGCAGTACTTC. This translates into CASSMDRSTYEQYF.

The chain uses TRBV19 and TRBJ1-4, with D possibly matching TRBD1 (6 bases). This CDR3 comprises 15 residues. Trimming took 10 bases from V and 4 from J, leaving 19 bases between them. CDR1 and CDR2 from the germline V gene are LNHDA and SQIVND (reference sequence). The CDR3 is CATHPGGAGNEKLFF. In nucleotides, the CDR3 is TGTGCCACGCACCCGGGGGGGGCGGGTAATGAAAAACTGTTTTTT.

The chain has TRBV16 and TRBJ2-2; D is perhaps TRBD2 (5 bases). Trimming shortened V by 2 bases and J by 0 bases, and 10 bases separated the two germline ends. The CDR3 runs to 16 residues. Per the germline V gene, CDR1 is KGHSY and CDR2 is FQNENV. The CDR3 is CASSQPYGANTGELFF. The CDR3, as DNA: TGTGCCAGCAGCCAACCTTACGGGGCGAACACCGGGGAGCTGTTTTTT.

The gene calls are TRBV4-2 and TRBJ2-7; D not resolved. Deletions cut 0 bases from V and 6 bases from J, with 9 bases between. From germline, CDR1 is LGHNA and CDR2 YNFKEQ. The CDR3 totals 13 residues. CDR3 loop: CASSQDRRSEQYF. For the CDR3, the DNA is TGTGCCAGCAGCCAAGACCGCCGCAGCGAGCAGTACTTC.

V and J are TRBV18 and TRBJ1-2; the match to TRBD1 covers 11 bases. The V segment lost 4 bases and the J segment 4 bases; nucleotides outside the gene matches: 5. This CDR3 comprises 15 residues. The germline CDR1 and CDR2 sequences are KGHSH and LQKENI. CDR3 DNA sequence: TGTGCCAGCTCACAGGACAGGGGGCCTGGCTATGGCTACACCTTC. This sequence encodes CASSQDRGPGYGYTF. The entire variable domain, with the rest obtained from reference TRBV18 and TRBJ1-2, is as follows: NAGVMQNPRHLVRRRGQEARLRCSPMKGHSHVYWYRQLPEEGLKFMVYLQKENIIDESGMPKERFSAEFPKEGPSILRIQQVVRGDSAAYFCASSQDRGPGYGYTFGSGTRLTVV.

The chain joins TRBV11-2 to TRBJ2-2, with 8 positions matching TRBD1. This CDR3 spans 13 amino acids. V gave up 3 bases and J gave up 9 bases; unmatched junction bases: 3. Germline loops: CDR1 SGHAT, CDR2 FQNNGV. In DNA form, the CDR3 reads TGTGCCAGCAGCTTGCGGACAGGGTGGGAGCTGTTTTTT. The encoded protein is CASSLRTGWELFF.

This clone was counted a single time. This sequence joins TRBV4-2 and TRBJ2-3, with D possibly matching TRBD1 (6 bases). Germline V lookup: CDR1 LGHNA, CDR2 YNFKEQ. With 3 bases removed from V and 1 base from J, the gap between germline ends came to 14 bases. This CDR3 has 16 amino acids. This CDR3 reads CASSQPGARGTDTQYF. CDR3 bases: TGTGCCAGCAGCCAGCCAGGGGCACGGGGCACAGATACGCAGTATTTT.

The V gene is TRBV10-2, the J gene TRBJ2-3; maybe TRBD1 (5 bases). The germline V gene has CDR1 WSHSY and CDR2 SAAADI. The V gene lost 6 bases and the J gene lost 3 bases, with 13 bases spanning the gap. The CDR3 length is 14 residues. The CDR3 DNA reads TGCGCCAGCAGGGGGCCCCTTCGGACAGATACGCAGTATTTT. Translation gives CASRGPLRTDTQYF.

The genes are TRBV5-6 and TRBJ1-2, with a weak D call TRBD1 (6 bases). The length of the CDR3 is 14 residues. CDR1 and CDR2 (germline): SGHDT, YYEEEE. Trimming took 2 bases from V and 4 from J, leaving 12 bases between them. CDR3 residues: CASSFSRGPYGYTF. The CDR3 DNA follows: TGTGCCAGCAGCTTTTCCAGGGGTCCCTATGGCTACACCTTC.

The V gene is TRBV30, the J gene TRBJ2-4, with D perhaps TRBD2 (6 bases). CDR3 length: 15 amino acids. V dropped 2 bases and J dropped 2 bases, with 13 bases sitting between them. Germline loops: CDR1 GTSNPN, CDR2 SVGIG (reference sequence). CDR3 sequence: CAWSRPGGPKNIQYF. The CDR3, as DNA: TGTGCCTGGAGTCGACCCGGGGGTCCCAAAAACATTCAGTACTTC.

J is TRBJ2-5 and V is TRBV9, with 8 bases identical to TRBD1. Per the germline V gene, CDR1 is SGDLS and CDR2 is YYNGEE. CDR3 size: 14 residues. The ends lost 4 bases at V and 5 bases at J; junction bases unmatched: 7. The CDR3 loop reads CASSPRTGLETQYF. CDR3 in DNA: TGTGCCAGCAGCCCGAGGACAGGGTTGGAGACCCAGTACTTC.

The chain joins TRBV15 to TRBJ2-7, with 9 bases aligning to TRBD1. Germline V gives CDR1 LNHNV, CDR2 YYDKDF (reference sequence). Trimming removed 0 bases from V and 3 bases from J; junction bases left unmatched: 3. The CDR3 runs to 15 residues. The CDR3 coding sequence is TGTGCCACCAGCAGAGAAGGGACAGGGAACTACGAGCAGTACTTC. Protein product: CATSREGTGNYEQYF.

The CDR3, as DNA: TGTGCCAGCAGCTTATCTAGCGGGGGCACAGATACGCAGTATTTT. Protein product: CASSLSSGGTDTQYF. The V and J genes are TRBV7-6 and TRBJ2-3, with 9 bases aligning to TRBD2. This CDR3 comprises 15 residues. Germline values: CDR1 SGHVS, CDR2 FNYEAQ. Trimming took 2 bases from V and 1 from J; bases not matched to a gene: 1. Full variable domain (rest looked up from reference TRBV7-6 and TRBJ2-3): GAGVSQSPRYKVTKRGQDVALRCDPISGHVSLYWYRQALGQGPEFLTYFNYEAQQDKSGLPNDRFSAERPEGSISTLTIQRTEQRDSAMYRCASSLSSGGTDTQYFGPGTRLTVL.

As for this clone: This CDR3 is also generated by other DNA sequences in the sample. The chain uses TRBV7-2 and TRBJ2-3; D unresolved. V lost 5 bases to trimming and J lost 2 bases, with 5 bases between them. This CDR3 has 12 residues. From germline, CDR1 is SGHTA and CDR2 FQGNSA. This chain's CDR3 is CASSLYTDTQYF. CDR3 coding DNA: TGTGCCAGCAGCCTGTACACAGATACGCAGTATTTT.

This clone was recorded only once. This chain connects TRBV7-2 to TRBJ2-2; 9 bases fit TRBD1. Germline V gene data show CDR1 as SGHTA and CDR2 as FQGNSA. V lost 5 bases and J lost 5; bases outside the gene matches: 12. The CDR3 is made up of 17 amino acids. CDR3 sequence reads: CASSGFPGQGRTGELFF. The CDR3 DNA reads TGTGCCAGCAGCGGTTTTCCGGGACAGGGTCGTACCGGGGAGCTGTTTTTT.

V is TRBV5-8 and J is TRBJ2-3; TRBD1 is a possible D gene (6 bases). CDR3 length: 14 amino acids. Germline CDR1 reads SGHTS; CDR2 reads YDEGEE. V lost 4 bases, J lost 5 bases, and 14 bases lay in between. The CDR3 sequence is CASSRSRGQDTQYF. The DNA for the CDR3 is TGTGCCAGCAGCAGAAGCAGGGGTCAAGATACGCAGTATTTT.

The rearrangement links TRBV5-4 to TRBJ2-5; the match to TRBD2 covers 7 bases. CDR3 length equals 14 residues. CDR1 is SGHNT, CDR2 YYREEE, per germline (reference sequence). V shed 2 bases and J 2 bases; nucleotides not matched to a gene: 3. The CDR3 DNA sequence: TGTGCCAGCAGCTTTTCACTAGCGCAAGAGACCCAGTACTTC. Protein sequence: CASSFSLAQETQYF.

In this sample, this clone turned up once. The V call is TRBV7-3, the J call TRBJ2-1; perhaps TRBD1 as D (5 bases). Trimming removed 5 bases from V and 7 bases from J, with 18 bases in between. The germline V gene encodes CDR1 SGHTA and CDR2 FQGTGA. The CDR3 is 15 amino acids. The CDR3 DNA follows: TGTGCCAGCAGCCAAGGGGCTAGGGCGTGGAATGAGCAGTTCTTC. Its translation: CASSQGARAWNEQFF. Variable domain in full (rest from reference TRBV7-3 and TRBJ2-1): GAGVSQTPSNKVTEKGKYVELRCDPISGHTALYWYRQSLGQGPEFLIYFQGTGAADDSGLPNDRFFAVRPEGSVSTLKIQRTERGDSAVYLCASSQGARAWNEQFFGPGTRLTVL.